Shown below are 10 T cell receptor beta chains from a single sample sequenced in a study of T-cell memory formation after mild COVID-19. Via MiXCR, TCRdb re-called the 5' RACE reads, giving one row per CDR3 protein. The sample gives some 100,000 distinct CDR3 sequences, roughly 11% of which show up once; about two fifths is in the top ten. Sequenced material: PBMCs or a T cell subset sorted from them (not recorded which). The receptors derive from a man younger than 30 who had mild COVID-19 (a few samples of this study predate the infection). Cell type and time point are not known.

This clonotype has ten or more counts. The chain links TRBV11-2 to TRBJ2-7, with a possible D match to TRBD1 (5 bases). Germline loops: CDR1 SGHAT, CDR2 FQNNGV. This CDR3 comprises 12 residues. V was shortened by 8 bases and J by 7 bases, with 15 bases between the two germline ends. The chain's CDR3 is CASGQGVEEQYF. CDR3 DNA sequence: TGTGCCAGCGGGCAGGGCGTAGAGGAGCAGTACTTC.

The chain uses TRBV29-1 and TRBJ2-1; no reliable D call. Germline assignment: CDR1 SQVTM and CDR2 ANQGSEA. V lost 7 bases and J lost 8, with 9 bases in between. CDR3 length: 10 amino acids. The CDR3 loop reads CSATEDEQFF. CDR3 DNA sequence: TGCAGCGCCACAGAGGATGAGCAGTTCTTC.

This clonotype turned up a few times. The rearrangement joins TRBV7-2 to TRBJ1-1; TRBD1 agrees at 8 bases. The V and J ends lost 4 bases and 8 bases, in that order; junction bases with no gene match: 3. The CDR3 is made up of 12 amino acids. Germline CDR1 is SGHTA and CDR2 is FQGNSA. The CDR3 reads CASSWTGREAFF. CDR3 coding DNA: TGTGCCAGCAGCTGGACAGGGAGAGAAGCTTTCTTT.

The V gene is TRBV7-6, the J gene TRBJ2-2, with D tentatively TRBD1 or TRBD2 (5 bases each). The CDR3 loop spans 15 amino acids. V was cut by 5 bases and J by 7 bases, with 17 bases left in between. Per the germline V gene, CDR1 is SGHVS and CDR2 is FNYEAQ. This chain's CDR3 is CASSGRGRDFGELFF. The CDR3 DNA is TGTGCCAGCAGCGGGAGAGGCAGGGATTTCGGGGAGCTGTTTTTT. The whole variable domain, remainder taken from reference TRBV7-6 and TRBJ2-2, is GAGVSQSPRYKVTKRGQDVALRCDPISGHVSLYWYRQALGQGPEFLTYFNYEAQQDKSGLPNDRFSAERPEGSISTLTIQRTEQRDSAMYRCASSGRGRDFGELFFGEGSRLTVL.

Only a few counts were recorded for this clonotype. V gene TRBV12-3 or TRBV12-4 combines with J gene TRBJ2-7; D call uncertain. This CDR3 region has 14 residues. Trimming took 3 bases from V and 4 from J, leaving 13 bases between them. The CDR3 loop is CASSFGGVTYEQYF. The CDR3 nucleotides are TGTGCCAGCAGTTTTGGTGGCGTAACATACGAGCAGTACTTC.

The chain recombines TRBV6-2 or TRBV6-3 with TRBJ1-5; D is unclear. The CDR3 is made up of 14 amino acids. Between the trimmed V and J ends, which lost 4 bases and 5 bases, there was a span of 12 bases. The germline V gene has CDR1 MNHEY and CDR2 SVGEGT. This chain's CDR3 is CASSSPVLDQPQHF. For the CDR3, the DNA is TGTGCCAGCAGTTCCCCTGTACTTGATCAGCCCCAGCATTTT.

This clonotype was counted a few times. This chain connects TRBV5-1 to TRBJ2-2; TRBD1 matches 9 bases. Per germline, CDR1 SGHRS and CDR2 YFSETQ. The CDR3 is made up of 16 amino acids. V gave up 0 bases and J gave up 5 bases; unmatched junction bases: 5. CDR3 in amino acids: CASSLVWTGDTGELFF. The CDR3 region has the DNA TGCGCCAGCAGCTTGGTCTGGACAGGGGATACCGGGGAGCTGTTTTTT.

This clonotype came up many times. The rearrangement joins TRBV15 to TRBJ2-3; 8 nucleotides align to TRBD2. The CDR3 extends over 14 amino acids. Germline assignment: CDR1 LNHNV and CDR2 YYDKDF (reference sequence). With 5 bases clipped from V and 2 bases from J, the junction kept 3 bases outside the gene matches. CDR3 sequence reads: CATSGGGLTDTQYF. In DNA, the CDR3 is TGTGCCACCAGCGGCGGGGGGCTCACAGATACGCAGTATTTT.

This clonotype has a handful of counts. This chain uses TRBV20-1 with TRBJ2-1; D not resolved. V lost 3 bases to trimming and J lost 3 bases, with 12 bases between them. Germline V gene sequence: CDR1 DFQATT, CDR2 SNEGSKA (reference sequence). CDR3 length equals 14 residues. CDR3 nucleotide sequence: TGCAGTGCTAGTGGGATGTCGGGCTACAATGAGCAGTTCTTC. Translation gives CSASGMSGYNEQFF.

This clonotype showed up just a few times. The chain combines TRBV20-1 with TRBJ2-5; unclear D gene. CDR1 is DFQATT and CDR2 is SNEGSKA in the germline V gene (reference sequence). V was cut by 3 bases and J by 3 bases, with 8 bases left in between. The CDR3 has 12 residues. The CDR3 region is CSASLWEETQYF. The CDR3 DNA is TGCAGTGCTAGTCTTTGGGAAGAGACCCAGTACTTC.